This record covers a single TCR beta chain. Per the germline V gene, CDR1 is DFQATT and CDR2 is SNEGSKA (reference sequence). The V end lost 3 bases, the J end lost 1 base, and 6 bases lay between the germline ends. This CDR3 spans 12 amino acids. The source of the sample is a study of blood T cell repertoires in COVID-19. Study context: PBMCs, B-cell-depleted T cells, or T cells provided the cDNA or gDNA that made up the material.

The authors' processing: By means of reference gene primer amplification, nucleated cell counts were estimated. Only in-frame clones appear in the TCRdb table, and some are missing; sequencing was by immunoSEQ multiplex PCR. That table furnishes V, J and clone size, whereas the DNA furnished D and trimming. Of about 220,000 clones in the sample, less than 90% were seen once. This chain joins TRBV20-1 and TRBJ1-1; D unresolved. This sequence originates from a woman aged 55-70 years who had recovered from COVID-19. Input material: peripheral blood. CDR3 DNA: TGCAGTGCTAGTACGGGGAACACTGAAGCTTTCTTT. It specifies CSASTGNTEAFF.